Sequencing of this T cell receptor (beta chain) was carried out in a study of T cell responses to AZD1222 COVID-19 vaccine. Study-wide points: Repertoires were collected only later (after the peak T cell response had occurred). Among those given AZD1222, only 6 or 7 were seropositive at baseline. Clonal diversity was possibly underestimated, and white British individuals and females predominated among donors. Reportedly, nearly half the spike-specific TCRs target unmutated variant regions.

Germline assignment: CDR1 MNHEY and CDR2 SMNVEV (reference sequence). Trimming stripped 7 bases from V and 1 base from J, with 13 bases between. This CDR3 contains 14 residues. The data were produced by immunoSEQ multiplex PCR, yet TCRdb's version contains in-frame clones alone and is incomplete. The sample records about 110,000 clones, roughly 90% being singletons. Concerning this clone: Its antigen is as yet unknown.

The genes are TRBV27 and TRBJ1-1, with D maybe TRBD1 (5 bases). This TCR was sampled from an adult in good health. The material sequenced was peripheral blood, taken on day 0 of MenACWY control vaccination. CDR3 amino acids: CASTQQEGNTEAFF. The CDR3 DNA is TGTGCCAGCACCCAACAGGAAGGGAACACTGAAGCTTTCTTT.